Below, 6 T cell receptor beta chains from the same sample are listed, as sequenced in a study of blood T cell repertoires in COVID-19. Here immunoSEQ multiplex PCR was the method, and the copy in TCRdb shows in-frame clones only, minus some. The profile shows fewer than 350,000 clones, 70% to 90% of them singletons. Sequences were obtained from peripheral blood. The receptors were gathered from a woman aged 25 to 39 with COVID-19, enrolled during active disease.

V usage is TRBV5-8 and J usage is TRBJ2-7; unclear D gene. Trimming stripped 4 bases from V and 4 bases from J, with 6 bases between. Germline CDR1 and CDR2: SGHTS and YDEGEE. This CDR3 is 11 amino acids long. CDR3 bases: TGTGCCAGCAGCCCTAGATACGAGCAGTACTTC. Translated, it gives CASSPRYEQYF.

The chain joins TRBV11-3 to TRBJ2-5; no firm D call. This CDR3 has 14 amino acids. V was trimmed by 1 base and J by 2 bases, leaving 8 bases between them. CDR1 is SGHNT and CDR2 is YENEEA in the germline V gene. The CDR3 DNA follows: TGTGCCAGCAGCTTAGGGCCAGGACAAGAGACCCAGTACTTC. Translated, it gives CASSLGPGQETQYF. Variable domain in full (rest from reference TRBV11-3 and TRBJ2-5): EAGVVQSPRYKIIEKKQPVAFWCNPISGHNTLYWYLQNLGQGPELLIRYENEEAVDDSQLPKDRFSAERLKGVDSTLKIQPAELGDSAVYLCASSLGPGQETQYFGPGTRLLVL.

The chain has TRBV7-8 and TRBJ2-6, with 7 bases fitting TRBD1. The CDR3 length is 19 residues. Losses at the gene ends were 7 bases for V and 2 bases for J; bases not matched to a gene: 17. From germline, CDR1 is SGHVS and CDR2 FQNEAQ. CDR3 region: CASTERSQGVVTGANVLTF. CDR3 DNA sequence: TGTGCCAGCACCGAAAGAAGTCAGGGGGTTGTAACTGGGGCCAACGTCCTGACTTTC.

This chain links TRBV11-2 with TRBJ2-7; D gene uncertain. V was pared by 3 bases and J by 6 bases, with 9 bases between. This CDR3 has 12 residues. Germline lookup yields CDR1 SGHAT and CDR2 FQNNGV. The CDR3 spells CASSFMSSEQYF. The CDR3 DNA reads as TGTGCCAGCAGCTTTATGAGTTCCGAGCAGTACTTC.

The genes are TRBV28 and TRBJ1-1; D gene ambiguous. Trimming left V 6 bases short and J 3 bases short, with 2 bases between. The germline V gene has CDR1 MDHEN and CDR2 SYDVKM. CDR3 size: 10 residues. DNA for the CDR3: TGTGCCAGCAGCGACACTGAAGCTTTCTTT. Translating gives CASSDTEAFF.

The J gene is TRBJ1-1, the V gene TRBV5-4; D is perhaps TRBD1 (5 bases). The CDR3 covers 14 residues. The germline gives CDR1 SGHNT, CDR2 YYREEE (reference sequence). Trimming left V 7 bases short and J 5 bases short, with 18 bases between. CDR3 region: CASSVGQRGTEAFF. Here the CDR3 DNA reads TGTGCCAGCTCGGTTGGGCAACGGGGGACTGAAGCTTTCTTT.